This entry is about one TCR beta chain. What it recognizes is unknown. The sample is drawn from a study of blood T cells in healthy people across ages. The study's findings and limits: Estimates of total diversity, which came from one million sequenced T cells, were considered to be underestimates.

Then a second PCR, running roughly 7 to 11 cycles, was carried out with a sample-barcoded 5' primer and a J-beta primer mix. MiXCR was run by TCRdb on the 5' RACE reads, yielding one entry per CDR3 protein. Here the sample spans almost 800,000 distinct CDR3 sequences, roughly 64% being singletons. Every participating donor contributed roughly 10 milliliters of peripheral blood through a draw. The CDR3 consists of 12 residues. The germline gives CDR1 SQVTM, CDR2 ANQGSEA. Trimming shortened V by 4 bases and J by 3 bases, and 10 bases separated the two germline ends. This TCR was recovered from a man in his thirties or forties in good health. The chain combines TRBV29-1 with TRBJ2-7, with D perhaps matching TRBD1 (6 bases). Sequenced input: blood. The DNA of the CDR3 is TGCAGCGTTGTTAAGGGGGACTACGAGCAGTACTTC. Its translation: CSVVKGDYEQYF.